This T cell receptor (beta chain) comes out of a study of blood T cell repertoires in COVID-19. As for the study in general: Spain, Italy and the United States supplied samples that represented acute and convalescent COVID-19. Sample material is recorded as cDNA or gDNA derived from T cells, B-cell-depleted T cells, or PBMCs.

This clone was picked up one time. The length of the CDR3 is 15 residues. Germline values: CDR1 SGHAT, CDR2 FQNNGV. Trimming took off 6 bases at V and 6 bases at J, with 19 bases between the two ends. As handled by the study authors: Reference gene primer amplification yielded estimated nucleated cell counts. Clones were sequenced by immunoSEQ multiplex PCR, and TCRdb holds only the in-frame ones, with some missing. Clone size and the V and J calls come from that table; the DNA yielded D and trimming. The sample lists 100,000 to 150,000 clones; 85% were seen once. This receptor was taken from a woman older than 75 with acute or convalescent COVID-19. What was sequenced was peripheral blood. The chain recombines TRBV11-2 with TRBJ2-3, with a possible D match to TRBD1 (7 bases). The CDR3 is CASRTIRGDTDTQYF. CDR3 DNA: TGTGCCAGCAGGACAATCAGGGGGGATACGGATACGCAGTATTTT.